The entry that follows covers one T cell receptor beta chain sequence. Repertoires were generated with immunoSEQ multiplex PCR, while TCRdb's copy carries only in-frame clones and drops some. The table shows about 34,000 clones, with about 87% occurring only once. The record originates from a study of T cell changes during pregnancy in multiple sclerosis. Trimming took off 0 bases at V and 5 bases at J, with 16 bases between the two ends. The V gene's germline CDR1 is MNHEY and CDR2 SVGAGI. The CDR3 runs 16 residues. This TCR was recovered from a female donor with multiple sclerosis, enrolled in a pregnancy study. The sample here was CD8+ T cells from peripheral blood mononuclear cells, taken in the third trimester of pregnancy. The chain has TRBV6-5 and TRBJ1-1; D remains unclear. CDR3 in amino acids: CASSYSIQAGETEAFF. CDR3 coding DNA: TGTGCCAGCAGTTACTCGATTCAAGCGGGAGAGACTGAAGCTTTCTTT.